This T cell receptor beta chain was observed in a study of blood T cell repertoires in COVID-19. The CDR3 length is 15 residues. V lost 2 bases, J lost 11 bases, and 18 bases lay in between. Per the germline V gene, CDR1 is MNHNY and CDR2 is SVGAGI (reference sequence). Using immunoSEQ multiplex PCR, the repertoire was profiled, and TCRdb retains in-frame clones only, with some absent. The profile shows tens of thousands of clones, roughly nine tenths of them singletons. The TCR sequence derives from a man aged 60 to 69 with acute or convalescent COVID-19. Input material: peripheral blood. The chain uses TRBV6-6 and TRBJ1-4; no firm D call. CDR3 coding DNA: TGTGCCAGCAGTTACCCCAGGCTGGCTGGGTGGAAACTGTTTTTT. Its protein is CASSYPRLAGWKLFF.